These T cell receptor beta chains were read from a single sample in a study of OX40 agonist ivuxolimab in advanced cancers. Sequencing used immunoSEQ multiplex PCR; TCRdb keeps in-frame clones, though not all of them. The sample has more than 55,000 clones; around 83% are singletons. The sequences come from CD4+ or CD8+ T cells sorted from blood, collected in a trial of the OX40 agonist ivuxolimab. All receptors derive from an adult with an advanced solid tumor such as melanoma, head and neck, liver or kidney cancer. Each CDR3 is given with its conserved first and last residue. Each record gives: clone size, V gene, D gene, J gene, CDR3 protein, CDR3 DNA. The D gene is left open where the match is weak. The size field is filled for only some rows; it gives once, few, many or a size class.

NA	TRBV5-6	NA	TRBJ1-6	CASSERQSSYNSPLHF	TGTGCCAGCAGCGAGAGACAGAGCTCCTATAATTCACCCCTCCACTTT
NA	TRBV2	NA	TRBJ2-1	CASMRVAGASNEQFF	TGTGCCAGCATGCGGGTAGCTGGGGCCTCCAATGAGCAGTTCTTC
once	TRBV19	NA	TRBJ2-3	CASSPGGGPRTDTQYF	TGTGCCAGTTCCCCCGGTGGGGGGCCCCGCACAGATACGCAGTATTTT
NA	TRBV7-2	NA	TRBJ2-3	CASSTTGAVDTQYF	TGTGCCAGCAGCACAACGGGGGCTGTAGATACGCAGTATTTT
once	TRBV7-8	NA	TRBJ1-1	CASSLTWPSSTEAFF	TGTGCCAGCAGCTTGACCTGGCCCAGTTCGACAGAAGCTTTCTTT
NA	TRBV7-9	TRBD1	TRBJ2-7	CASSLFTGGQDEQYF	TGTGCCAGCAGCTTATTCACAGGGGGCCAGGACGAGCAGTACTTC
NA	TRBV21-1	NA	TRBJ2-3	CASSNSLSSTDTQYF	TGTGCCAGCAGCAATTCCCTGAGTAGCACAGATACGCAGTATTTT
NA	TRBV19	TRBD2	TRBJ2-1	CASSTIAGGGYNEQFF	TGTGCCAGTAGTACTATAGCGGGAGGAGGGTACAATGAGCAGTTCTTC
NA	TRBV29-1	TRBD1	TRBJ2-7	CSVEGQGAREQYF	TGCAGCGTTGAGGGACAGGGGGCCCGGGAGCAGTACTTC
NA	TRBV6-6	TRBD1	TRBJ1-1	CASSYGTGEGRAEAFF	TGTGCCAGCAGTTACGGGACAGGGGAGGGGAGGGCTGAAGCTTTCTTT